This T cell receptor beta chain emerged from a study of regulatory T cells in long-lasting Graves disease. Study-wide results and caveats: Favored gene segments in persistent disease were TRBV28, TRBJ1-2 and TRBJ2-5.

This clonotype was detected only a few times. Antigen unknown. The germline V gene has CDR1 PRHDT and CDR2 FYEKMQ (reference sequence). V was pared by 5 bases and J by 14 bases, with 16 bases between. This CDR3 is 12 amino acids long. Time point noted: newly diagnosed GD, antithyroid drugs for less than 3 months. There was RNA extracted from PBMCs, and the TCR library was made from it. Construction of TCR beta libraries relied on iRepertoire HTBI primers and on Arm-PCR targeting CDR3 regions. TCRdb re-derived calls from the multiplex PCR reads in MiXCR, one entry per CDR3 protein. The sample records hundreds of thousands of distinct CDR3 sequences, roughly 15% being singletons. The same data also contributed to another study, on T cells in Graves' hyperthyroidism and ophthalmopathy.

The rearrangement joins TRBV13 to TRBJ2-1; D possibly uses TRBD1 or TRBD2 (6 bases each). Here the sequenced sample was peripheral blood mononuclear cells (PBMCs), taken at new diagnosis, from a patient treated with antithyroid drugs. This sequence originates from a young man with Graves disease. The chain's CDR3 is CASSDRGVTEFF. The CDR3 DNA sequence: TGTGCCAGCAGCGATAGGGGGGTCACTGAGTTCTTC.